The 29 T cell receptor beta chains presented below share a single source sample, sequenced in a study of low-dose radiotherapy and immunotherapy resistance in tumors. Alpha and beta chains were covered, as first-strand cDNA relied on TRAV- and TRBV-specific primers. The authors amplified TCRs for about 20 PCR cycles with a constant-region primer and a V-primer adapter. One entry per CDR3 protein results from TCRdb running MiXCR on the reads. The table has about 100,000 distinct CDR3 sequences, 20% to 25% seen once. As for time point: after trial treatment. Treatment defined: LDRT plus nivolumab, ipilimumab, low-dose cyclophosphamide and aspirin (RACIN trial). Sequenced material: PBMCs, taken after low-dose radiotherapy plus immunotherapy. Receptors originate from a male donor with prostate cancer.

The sample holds many counts of this clonotype. The chain is built from TRBV7-9 and TRBJ2-3; D is possibly TRBD1 or TRBD2 (5 bases each). CDR3 length: 14 amino acids. Germline CDR1 SEHNR, CDR2 FQNEAQ (reference sequence). Trimming removed 6 bases at V and 0 bases at J, with 10 bases between. The chain's CDR3 is CASRPRGSTDTQYF. The CDR3 DNA reads as TGTGCCAGCAGGCCTCGGGGCAGCACAGATACGCAGTATTTT.

V gene TRBV7-3 combines with J gene TRBJ1-6; 7 nucleotides match TRBD1. Germline V lookup: CDR1 SGHTA, CDR2 FQGTGA. Losses at the gene ends were 5 bases for V and 7 bases for J; bases not matched to a gene: 5. This CDR3 contains 14 residues. The CDR3 protein is CASSLGQLNSPLHF. The CDR3, as DNA: TGTGCCAGCAGCCTGGGACAGCTCAATTCACCCCTCCACTTT.

V and J are TRBV19 and TRBJ1-6, with a possible D match to TRBD1 (5 bases). CDR3 length: 14 amino acids. Germline V CDR1 and CDR2: LNHDA, SQIVND (reference sequence). V lost 5 bases, J lost 8 bases, and 13 bases lay in between. This CDR3 is CASSLAEGYSPLHF. The DNA of the CDR3 is TGTGCCAGTAGTTTGGCAGAGGGGTATTCACCCCTCCACTTT.

This clonotype was seen a single time. The chain employs TRBV6-2 or TRBV6-3 and TRBJ2-5, with 7 bases matching TRBD1. With V trimmed by 5 bases and J by 4 bases, 10 bases remained unmatched. Germline V gene sequence: CDR1 MNHEY, CDR2 SVGEGT. The CDR3 has 15 amino acids. CDR3 in amino acids: CASSQTGSLGETQYF. The CDR3 bases are TGTGCCAGCAGTCAGACAGGGTCCCTCGGAGAGACCCAGTACTTC.

This clonotype was found many times. This chain connects TRBV6-1 to TRBJ2-1; TRBD1 or TRBD2 may be the D gene (5 bases each). Germline assignment: CDR1 MNHNS and CDR2 SASEGT. The CDR3 spans 16 residues. The V gene lost 0 bases and the J gene lost 5 bases, with 14 bases spanning the gap. This chain's CDR3 is CASSEAGAGTNNEQFF. Here the CDR3 DNA reads TGTGCCAGCAGTGAAGCAGGGGCAGGGACCAACAATGAGCAGTTCTTC.

This clonotype was seen at least ten times. The J gene is TRBJ2-1, the V gene TRBV18; D unclear. The CDR3 length is 14 residues. Germline CDR1 is KGHSH and CDR2 is LQKENI. V shed 0 bases and J shed 8 bases, with 11 bases lying between them. CDR3 residues: CASSPPASLDEQFF. The CDR3 DNA reads TGTGCCAGCTCACCACCGGCATCGCTTGATGAGCAGTTCTTC.

This clonotype was seen at least ten times. The chain is built from TRBV5-6 and TRBJ2-5; TRBD2 might be the D (6 bases). Deletions cut 3 bases from V and 5 bases from J, with 11 bases between. The CDR3 covers 13 residues. CDR1 is SGHDT, CDR2 YYEEEE, per germline. In DNA form, the CDR3 reads TGTGCCAGCAGCTCGCTGGCGGGGGAGACCCAGTACTTC. It yields the protein CASSSLAGETQYF.

At least ten counts were recorded for this clonotype. V usage is TRBV10-3 and J usage is TRBJ2-7; D might be TRBD1 (5 bases). The V gene's germline CDR1 is ENHRY and CDR2 SYGVKD. V shed 4 bases and J shed 3 bases, with 13 bases lying between them. The CDR3 covers 14 residues. The CDR3 region has the DNA TGTGCCATCAGTGGATCAGGGAATTACTACGAGCAGTACTTC. Translating it yields CAISGSGNYYEQYF.

Many counts were recorded for this clonotype. This chain links TRBV3-1 with TRBJ2-5; D not resolved. V lost 1 base to trimming and J lost 7 bases, with 10 bases between them. Germline-derived CDR1 and CDR2 are LGHDT and YNNKEL (reference sequence). The CDR3 sequence is 13 residues long. The CDR3 region has the DNA TGTGCCAGCAGCCAAGGGGAATTCCCGACCCAGTACTTC. It codes for CASSQGEFPTQYF.

There are many counts of this clonotype. The V call is TRBV15, the J call TRBJ2-2; D possibly corresponds to TRBD2 (7 bases). The germline V gene has CDR1 LNHNV and CDR2 YYDKDF (reference sequence). This CDR3 spans 17 amino acids. V was pared by 3 bases and J by 6 bases, with 20 bases between. This CDR3 is CATSRAPGGVVPGELFF. Here the CDR3 DNA reads TGTGCCACCAGCAGGGCCCCGGGGGGCGTAGTACCCGGGGAGCTGTTTTTT.

At least ten counts were recorded for this clonotype. The chain recombines TRBV11-2 with TRBJ1-3; D is uncertain. Trimming left V 5 bases short and J 6 bases short, with 14 bases between. This CDR3 has 14 amino acids. CDR1 and CDR2 (germline): SGHAT, FQNNGV. The CDR3, as DNA: TGTGCCAGCAGCAACTACGGAATTGAAAACACCATATATTTT. Protein sequence: CASSNYGIENTIYF.

This clonotype was counted ten times or more. This chain uses TRBV19 with TRBJ1-6, with D maybe TRBD1 (6 bases). Germline values: CDR1 LNHDA, CDR2 SQIVND (reference sequence). Trimming cost V 3 bases and J 5 bases, with 14 bases left between them. There are 16 residues in the CDR3. The CDR3 nucleotides read TGTGCCAGTAGTATGAGGGGGGCGCGGGATAATTCACCCCTCCACTTT. Residues: CASSMRGARDNSPLHF.

This clonotype has just one count. The rearrangement joins TRBV10-3 to TRBJ2-1; D is possibly TRBD2 (8 bases). The CDR3 has 16 amino acids. V dropped 10 bases and J dropped 4 bases, with 23 bases sitting between them. Per germline, CDR1 ENHRY and CDR2 SYGVKD. The CDR3 spells CATQGRAGVSYNEQFF. The CDR3 DNA is TGTGCCACACAGGGGCGAGCGGGAGTAAGTTACAATGAGCAGTTCTTC.

In its sample, this clonotype was seen many times. The V gene is TRBV7-2, the J gene TRBJ2-3; 9 positions match TRBD1. This CDR3 spans 17 amino acids. Germline-derived CDR1 and CDR2 are SGHTA and FQGNSA. The V gene end was trimmed by 1 base and the J gene end by 5 bases; junction bases not matched to a gene: 10. The CDR3 coding sequence is TGTGCCAGCAGCTTAGTGTACCCGGGACAGGGATTAGATACGCAGTATTTT. Amino acid sequence: CASSLVYPGQGLDTQYF.

In its sample, this clonotype was seen many times. The chain joins TRBV29-1 to TRBJ2-2; TRBD2 aligns across 7 bases. This CDR3 contains 13 residues. J gave up 5 bases and V 5 bases, and 5 bases lay outside the gene matches. Germline CDR1 SQVTM, CDR2 ANQGSEA. The chain's CDR3 is CSVRAGVTGELFF. DNA of the CDR3: TGCAGCGTTCGGGCGGGGGTTACCGGGGAGCTGTTTTTT.

This clonotype was recorded at least ten times. The chain employs TRBV10-1 and TRBJ2-7, with D hard to call. Trimming took off 3 bases at V and 2 bases at J, with 14 bases between the two ends. The CDR3 contains 15 residues. The germline V gene encodes CDR1 WNHNN and CDR2 SYGVQD (reference sequence). For the CDR3, the DNA is TGCGCCAGCAGTGACGCAGGCCTCCCGACCTACGAGCAGTACTTC. Translated, it gives CASSDAGLPTYEQYF.

In regard to this clonotype: This sequence is one base from a far larger clone and is likely a read error. This sequence joins TRBV11-3 and TRBJ2-7; 8 nucleotides line up with TRBD1. The CDR3 loop spans 14 amino acids. The trim removed 5 bases at V and 7 bases at J, leaving 10 bases unmatched. Germline values: CDR1 SGHNT, CDR2 YENEEA. The CDR3 bases are TGTGCCAGCAGCCCAGGGGGCGCCGACAATGAGCAGTACTTC. It is translated as CASSPGGADNEQYF.

This rearrangement joins TRBV4-3 to TRBJ1-5, with 12 bases matching TRBD1. With 4 bases clipped from V and 5 bases from J, the junction kept 9 bases outside the gene matches. CDR3 length: 17 amino acids. Per the germline V gene, CDR1 is LGHNA and CDR2 is YSLEER. In DNA, the CDR3 is TGCGCCAGCAGCCGAACCATCGGGACAGGGGGCGATCAGCCCCAGCATTTT. It specifies CASSRTIGTGGDQPQHF.

In its sample, this clonotype was seen many times. This chain links TRBV19 with TRBJ2-5; 10 positions agree with TRBD2. Trimming took 6 bases from V and 2 from J; bases not matched to a gene: 3. The CDR3 runs to 14 residues. CDR1 is LNHDA, CDR2 SQIVND, per germline (reference sequence). The CDR3 sequence is CASRKAGGQETQYF. CDR3 in DNA: TGTGCCAGTAGGAAAGCGGGGGGGCAAGAGACCCAGTACTTC.

This clonotype was found many times. The chain couples TRBV9 to TRBJ1-6; no firm D call. Germline CDR1 reads SGDLS; CDR2 reads YYNGEE. The CDR3 contains 14 residues. Deletions cut 3 bases from V and 6 bases from J, with 10 bases between. The CDR3 region is CASSARRINSPLHF. The CDR3 coding sequence is TGTGCCAGCAGCGCAAGACGGATTAATTCACCCCTCCACTTT.

This rearrangement joins TRBV2 to TRBJ2-1; D is perhaps TRBD2 (6 bases). Between the trimmed V and J ends, which lost 6 bases and 7 bases, there was a span of 22 bases. The germline gives CDR1 SNHLY, CDR2 FYNNEI. The CDR3 covers 16 residues. The CDR3 coding sequence is TGTGCCAGCAGCCTAGCCGCTAGGGAACGGGGGAATGAGCAGTTCTTC. Encoded protein: CASSLAARERGNEQFF.

This clonotype was counted many times. The chain joins TRBV4-1 to TRBJ1-3, with TRBD1 identical over 7 bases. Trimming removed 4 bases from V and 3 bases from J; junction bases left unmatched: 6. Per germline, CDR1 MGHRA and CDR2 YSYEKL. The CDR3 contains 15 residues. As DNA, the CDR3 is TGCGCCAGCAGCCGACAGGGTGAGGTTGGAAACACCATATATTTT. This encodes CASSRQGEVGNTIYF.

This clonotype was seen many times. The J gene is TRBJ2-7, the V gene TRBV20-1; unclear D gene. V dropped 3 bases and J dropped 3 bases, with 9 bases sitting between them. Germline CDR1 and CDR2: DFQATT and SNEGSKA (reference sequence). CDR3 length: 12 residues. The CDR3 protein is CSASPLDYEQYF. The CDR3 DNA is TGCAGTGCTAGCCCCTTAGACTACGAGCAGTACTTC.

This clonotype was seen ten or more times. The CDR3 spells CASSLMQGVGEQYF. The CDR3 region has the DNA TGTGCCAGCAGTTTAATGCAGGGCGTCGGCGAGCAGTACTTC. The chain uses TRBV12-3 or TRBV12-4 and TRBJ2-7, with D possibly being TRBD1 (5 bases). This CDR3 is 14 amino acids long. V was clipped by 2 bases and J by 6 bases, with 14 bases between them.

This clonotype was seen at least ten times. This sequence joins TRBV5-1 and TRBJ2-3; TRBD1 agrees at 9 bases. V trimming: 4 bases; J trimming: 4 bases; junction bases outside the gene matches: 7. The CDR3 totals 15 residues. Germline V gives CDR1 SGHRS, CDR2 YFSETQ. DNA of the CDR3: TGCGCCAGCAGCCCCGGGACAGGGCAGGCAGATACGCAGTATTTT. It codes for CASSPGTGQADTQYF.

This clonotype was counted at least ten times. This sequence joins TRBV7-2 and TRBJ2-7; D uncertain. Germline CDR1 and CDR2: SGHTA and FQGNSA. This CDR3 has 13 amino acids. V shed 0 bases and J shed 5 bases, with 8 bases lying between them. The CDR3 protein is CASSLALQDEQYF. The CDR3 coding sequence is TGTGCCAGCAGCTTAGCTTTGCAGGACGAGCAGTACTTC.

The sample holds many counts of this clonotype. V gene TRBV14 combines with J gene TRBJ1-3, with a weak D call TRBD1 (5 bases). Germline V CDR1 and CDR2: SGHDN, FVKESK. Trimming shortened V by 4 bases and J by 2 bases, and 12 bases separated the two germline ends. The CDR3 loop spans 15 amino acids. The CDR3 DNA follows: TGTGCCAGCAGCCCCGGGACGGGACCTGGAAACACCATATATTTT. Protein: CASSPGTGPGNTIYF.

This clonotype was observed many times. The chain couples TRBV27 to TRBJ2-7; 12 positions match TRBD1. The trim removed 2 bases at V and 5 bases at J, leaving 13 bases unmatched. This CDR3 contains 18 residues. In germline, CDR1 is MNHEY, CDR2 SMNVEV (reference sequence). The CDR3 protein is CASSLASPTGTGGHEQYF. CDR3 DNA sequence: TGTGCCAGCAGTTTAGCGTCCCCCACTGGGACAGGGGGCCACGAGCAGTACTTC.

This clonotype has just a few counts. The genes are TRBV13 and TRBJ2-3, with D possibly matching TRBD2 (6 bases). This CDR3 comprises 14 residues. Germline values: CDR1 PRHDT, CDR2 FYEKMQ (reference sequence). V lost 3 bases, J lost 1 base, and 8 bases lay in between. The CDR3 loop is CASSFGGGTDTQYF. The CDR3 nucleotides are TGTGCCAGCAGCTTCGGGGGTGGCACAGATACGCAGTATTTT.